This T cell receptor beta chain came from a study of neurological immune-mediated disorders. Study-level points and caveats: A possible signature was seen in one related-CDR3 cluster, into which phylogenetic grouping placed the repertoires of 18 of 34 multiple sclerosis patients.

TCRdb called the 5' RACE reads again in MiXCR, with one record for every CDR3 protein. In the table there are around 55,000 distinct CDR3 sequences, more than 3% of which are singletons. The sorted libraries were made from some 960,000 CD4+ or CD8+ T cells. This clonotype was observed at least ten times. Its target is unknown. Germline CDR1 and CDR2: SGHRS and YFSETQ. The germline V and J ends were trimmed by 4 bases and 4 bases, with 14 bases remaining between them. This CDR3 has 14 residues. The sequence was obtained from a woman aged 40 to 50 with multiple sclerosis. The chain joins TRBV5-1 to TRBJ1-2; a weak D match, TRBD1 (5 bases). The sample comprised CD4+ T cells from blood. Here the CDR3 DNA reads TGCGCCAGCAGCGCGGGGAGGGGCGGCTATGGCTACACCTTC. Translating gives CASSAGRGGYGYTF.